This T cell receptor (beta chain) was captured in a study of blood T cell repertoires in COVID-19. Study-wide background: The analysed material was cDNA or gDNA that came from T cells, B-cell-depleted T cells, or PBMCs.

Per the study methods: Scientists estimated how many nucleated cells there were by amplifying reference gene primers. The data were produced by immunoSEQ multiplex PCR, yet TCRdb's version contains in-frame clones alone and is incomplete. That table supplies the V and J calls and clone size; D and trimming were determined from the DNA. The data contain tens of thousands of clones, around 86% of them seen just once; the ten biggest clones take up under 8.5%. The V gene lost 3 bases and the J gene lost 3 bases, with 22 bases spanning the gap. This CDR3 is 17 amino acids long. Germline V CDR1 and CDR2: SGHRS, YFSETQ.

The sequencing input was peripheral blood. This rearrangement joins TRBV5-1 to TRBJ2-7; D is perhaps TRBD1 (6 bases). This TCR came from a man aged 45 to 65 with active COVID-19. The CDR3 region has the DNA TGCGCCAGCAGCTCGGCGGCTCGGACAGTGAAACACTACGAGCAGTACTTC. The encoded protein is CASSSAARTVKHYEQYF.